Listed below are T cell receptor beta chains from one sample, sequenced in a study of T cells in Graves' hyperthyroidism and ophthalmopathy. Each CDR3 protein is one row after TCRdb ran MiXCR on the multiplex PCR reads. This sample has around 340,000 distinct CDR3 sequences; about 18% occur once, and the top ten carry around a third. Sequenced: blood. The source of these receptors is a woman aged 25 to 39 with Graves' hyperthyroidism that later progressed to Graves' ophthalmopathy. The CDR3 runs from the conserved cysteine through the conserved F or W. The D gene is left open where the match is weak. Expanded clones are given a class, and other clones once, few, many or no size at all.

. TRBJ1-1 TRBV4-1 . CASSPTLWAEAFF TGCGCCAGCAGCCCCACACTTTGGGCTGAAGCTTTCTTT
. TRBJ1-1 TRBV25-1 . CASSDRGIGTEAFF TGTGCCAGCAGTGACAGGGGAATTGGCACTGAAGCTTTCTTT
. TRBJ2-1 TRBV3-1 . CASSPLEGGRSYNEQFF TGTGCCAGCAGTCCTCTAGAGGGGGGGCGATCCTACAATGAGCAGTTCTTC
TRBD2 TRBJ2-3 TRBV7-9 many CASSPIRGVDTDTQYF TGTGCCAGCAGCCCGATCCGGGGGGTTGACACAGATACGCAGTATTTT
. TRBJ1-5 TRBV20-1 many CSAATPERGRQPQHF TGCAGTGCCGCGACCCCGGAGCGGGGGCGTCAGCCCCAGCATTTT
TRBD1 TRBJ2-5 TRBV20-1 many CSARDIGQAYQETQYF TGCAGTGCTAGAGATATAGGACAGGCGTACCAAGAGACCCAGTACTTC
. TRBJ2-1 TRBV14 . CASSQEFGSEQFF TGTGCCAGCAGCCAAGAATTTGGGAGCGAGCAGTTCTTC
TRBD1 TRBJ1-5 TRBV7-9 . CASQGQGGQPQHF TGTGCCAGCCAGGGACAGGGAGGTCAGCCCCAGCATTTT
. TRBJ2-1 TRBV11-2 many CASSEGTKQFF TGTGCCAGCAGCGAAGGGACAAAGCAGTTCTTC
TRBD2 TRBJ2-5 TRBV20-1 . CSARDLAGPQETQYF TGCAGTGCTAGAGATCTAGCGGGCCCCCAAGAGACCCAGTACTTC
. TRBJ1-1 TRBV6-5 few CASSYSIKGAAFF TGTGCCAGCAGCTACTCAATCAAGGGTGCAGCTTTCTTT
. TRBJ2-5 TRBV11-2 . CASSLDVQTQYF TGTGCCAGCAGCTTAGATGTCCAGACCCAGTACTTC
. TRBJ1-5 TRBV19 . CASSWFLGNQPQHF TGTGCCAGTTCTTGGTTTTTAGGCAATCAGCCCCAGCATTTT
. TRBJ1-6 TRBV19 . CASSTSSGGNSPLHF TGTGCCAGTAGTACCTCCTCCGGGGGTAATTCACCCCTCCACTTT
. TRBJ1-1 TRBV30 . CAWSEQMNTEAFF TGTGCCTGGAGTGAGCAGATGAACACTGAAGCTTTCTTT
TRBD2 TRBJ2-3 TRBV27 many CASSFLNGRGADTQYF TGTGCCAGCAGTTTCCTGAACGGGAGGGGGGCAGATACGCAGTATTTT
. TRBJ2-7 TRBV6-1 many CASHLGTYEQYF TGTGCCAGCCACCTGGGGACCTACGAGCAGTACTTC
. TRBJ2-7 TRBV29-1 many CSARGEPFEQYF TGCAGCGCCAGAGGAGAGCCCTTCGAGCAGTACTTC
. TRBJ2-1 TRBV11-1 . CASSLLVEGGEQFF TGTGCCAGCAGCTTACTAGTAGAAGGGGGTGAGCAGTTCTTC
. TRBJ1-5 TRBV7-9 . CASSQIYSTRAPNQPQHF TGTGCCAGCAGCCAAATATATTCCACCCGGGCCCCTAATCAGCCCCAGCATTTT
TRBD2 TRBJ2-1 TRBV5-1 many CASSLRASGSGYNEQFF TGCGCCAGCAGCTTGAGGGCTAGCGGGAGCGGCTACAATGAGCAGTTCTTC
. TRBJ2-2 TRBV3-1 many CASSPTPQGLNTGELFF TGTGCCAGCAGCCCGACACCTCAGGGCTTGAACACCGGGGAGCTGTTTTTT
TRBD2 TRBJ2-1 TRBV27 . CASSLGASGYNEQFF TGTGCCAGCAGTTTAGGGGCTAGCGGGTACAATGAGCAGTTCTTC
. TRBJ2-1 TRBV10-2 few CASGFRERTYNEQFF TGCGCCAGCGGGTTCCGGGAGAGGACCTACAATGAGCAGTTCTTC
. TRBJ2-7 TRBV6-1 many CASRSDRTYEQYF TGTGCCAGCAGGTCCGACAGGACCTACGAGCAGTACTTC
TRBD1 TRBJ2-2 TRBV19 many CASSPLPGQGGTGELFF TGTGCCAGTAGCCCCCTACCGGGACAGGGAGGGACCGGGGAGCTGTTTTTT
. TRBJ2-6 TRBV25-1 few CASSDTGPGFSGANVLTF TGTGCCAGCAGTGACACCGGGCCCGGCTTCTCTGGGGCCAACGTCCTGACTTTC
. TRBJ1-1 TRBV6-1 . CASSGASPTEAFF TGTGCCAGCAGTGGGGCCTCTCCCACTGAAGCTTTCTTT
. TRBJ2-5 TRBV7-9 many CASSRWNRRQETQYF TGTGCCAGCAGCCGCTGGAACAGACGACAAGAGACCCAGTACTTC
. TRBJ2-1 TRBV19 few CASKPPRGGGAYNEQFF TGTGCCAGTAAGCCCCCTCGGGGAGGGGGCGCCTACAATGAGCAGTTCTTC
TRBD2 TRBJ2-6 TRBV12-3/TRBV12-4 . CASRVAGTGANVLTF TGTGCCAGCAGAGTAGCGGGAACGGGGGCCAACGTCCTGACTTTC
. TRBJ2-6 TRBV19 . CASRHHRRWDSGANVLTF TGTGCCAGTAGGCACCACCGACGGTGGGATTCTGGGGCCAACGTCCTGACTTTC
. TRBJ2-3 TRBV5-1 many CASAPAVGGTDTQYF TGCGCCAGCGCACCAGCCGTTGGGGGCACAGATACGCAGTATTTT
. TRBJ2-3 TRBV7-6 few CACSLTSTDTQYF TGTGCCTGCAGCCTAACTAGCACAGATACGCAGTATTTT
. TRBJ2-7 TRBV7-9 . CASSHQYEQYF TGTGCCAGCAGCCATCAGTACGAGCAGTACTTC
. TRBJ1-2 TRBV24-1 . CATSQGGRGYGYTF TGTGCCACCAGTCAAGGAGGGCGCGGCTATGGCTACACCTTC
TRBD1 TRBJ1-2 TRBV3-1 few CASSRNTGDYGYTF TGTGCCAGCAGCCGAAACACAGGGGACTATGGCTACACCTTC
. TRBJ1-5 TRBV4-1 . CASSQAQGLGNQPQHF TGCGCCAGCAGCCAGGCACAGGGACTGGGCAATCAGCCCCAGCATTTT
TRBD1 TRBJ1-2 TRBV28 many CASRKQGDYGYTF TGTGCCAGCAGAAAACAGGGGGACTATGGCTACACCTTC
. TRBJ1-2 TRBV2 many CASSTGQYGYTF TGTGCCAGCAGTACAGGACAGTATGGCTACACCTTC
. TRBJ1-2 TRBV18 many CASSPVEANYGYTF TGTGCCAGCTCACCGGTCGAGGCTAACTATGGCTACACCTTC
. TRBJ2-3 TRBV19 . CASSIASTDTQYF TGTGCCAGTAGTATTGCCAGCACAGATACGCAGTATTTT
. TRBJ2-5 TRBV11-2 many CASSSTQETQYF TGTGCCAGCAGCTCGACCCAAGAGACCCAGTACTTC
TRBD2 TRBJ2-1 TRBV19 few CASTPLSGGAHEQFF TGTGCCAGTACTCCCTTGAGCGGGGGGGCGCATGAGCAGTTCTTC
TRBD1 TRBJ2-2 TRBV12-3/TRBV12-4 many CASSSGTGAAGELFF TGTGCCAGCAGTTCCGGGACAGGGGCGGCCGGGGAGCTGTTTTTT
TRBD1 TRBJ2-5 TRBV25-1 . CASTGDRAGLGETQYF TGTGCCAGCACGGGGGACAGGGCGGGCTTGGGGGAGACCCAGTACTTC
. TRBJ2-7 TRBV20-1 many CSARRTGSGYYEQYF TGCAGTGCTAGACGCACAGGGTCCGGGTACTACGAGCAGTACTTC
. TRBJ1-1 TRBV20-1 many CSARDQGVLFAFF TGCAGTGCTAGAGATCAGGGAGTCCTCTTCGCTTTCTTT
TRBD2 TRBJ2-5 TRBV20-1 . CSARLTSGGKETQYF TGCAGTGCTCGACTGACTAGCGGGGGTAAAGAGACCCAGTACTTC
TRBD2 TRBJ2-2 TRBV2 many CASRTASGGSGELFF TGTGCCAGCAGAACGGCTAGCGGGGGGTCCGGGGAGCTGTTTTTT
. TRBJ2-1 TRBV2 many CASSALAYEQFF TGTGCCAGCAGTGCACTAGCCTATGAGCAGTTCTTC
. TRBJ2-7 TRBV7-9 many CASSSGGQSYEQYF TGTGCCAGCAGCTCGGGGGGACAGTCCTACGAGCAGTACTTC